Sequencing of this T cell receptor (beta chain) was carried out in a study of blood T cell repertoires in COVID-19. This clone came up a few times. TCRdb's table, derived via immunoSEQ multiplex PCR, lists solely in-frame clones and lacks some. The sample has 200,000 to 250,000 clones; 80% to 85% are singletons. This CDR3 has 14 residues. The germline V gene encodes CDR1 SGHTA and CDR2 FQGNSA. V shed 5 bases, J shed 8 bases, and the junction held 5 bases outside the gene matches. Enrollees, 18 to 89 years old, lived in roughly 24 US areas. Which cohort a participant joined came from the clinical history participants gave.

The sequence was collected from a woman aged 40 to 50 who had recovered from COVID-19. The V and J genes are TRBV7-2 and TRBJ2-1, with 11 bases that match TRBD2. Specimen: PBMCs or T cells enriched from blood (not recorded which). CDR3 sequence (DNA): TGTGCCAGCAGCATTAGCGGGAGGGCATATGAGCAGTTCTTC. Amino acid sequence: CASSISGRAYEQFF. Full variable domain (outside the CDR3, taken from reference TRBV7-2 and TRBJ2-1): GAGVSQSPSNKVTEKGKDVELRCDPISGHTALYWYRQSLGQGLEFLIYFQGNSAPDKSGLPSDRFSAERTGGSVSTLTIQRTQQEDSAVYLCASSISGRAYEQFFGPGTRLTVL.